Described below is a single T cell receptor (beta chain) sequence and its context. Sequencing was performed with immunoSEQ multiplex PCR; in TCRdb, only in-frame clones are kept and a portion is missing. Of under 70,000 clones listed, 90% to 96% are singletons. This sample stems from a study of control samples from healthy donors and cancer patients. J was trimmed by 4 bases and V by 3 bases; bases with no gene match: 5. Germline V gives CDR1 MNHNS, CDR2 SASEGT. The length of the CDR3 is 15 residues. V and J are TRBV6-1 and TRBJ1-5; TRBD1 aligns across 8 bases. The source is a young woman in good health. Sequencing used blood. The chain's CDR3 is CASSEAGGINQPQHF. DNA for the CDR3: TGTGCCAGCAGTGAGGCAGGGGGCATAAATCAGCCCCAGCATTTT.